This section outlines one T cell receptor (beta chain) sequence together with its context. The sample belongs to a study of blood T cell repertoires in COVID-19. Study context: Some COVID-19 samples were acute and others convalescent; all came from the United States, Italy and Spain.

TCRdb's table, derived via immunoSEQ multiplex PCR, lists solely in-frame clones and lacks some. The repertoire includes roughly 190,000 clones, approximately 87% of them detected once, and roughly 3.9% sits in the top ten. This clonotype was sampled from a man between 18 and 29 years old with active or convalescent COVID-19. The source material was peripheral blood.

The CDR3 DNA follows: TGTGCCAGCAGATCCTCTAGCGTCACCTACGAGCAGTACTTC. Its protein is CASRSSSVTYEQYF. J is TRBJ2-7 and V is TRBV28, with D possibly matching TRBD2 (6 bases). Trimming pared 6 bases from V and 2 bases from J, leaving 14 bases between. Germline V gene data show CDR1 as MDHEN and CDR2 as SYDVKM. The CDR3 length is 14 residues.